These T cell receptor beta chains were read from a single sample in a study of blood T cell repertoires in COVID-19. Profiling relied on immunoSEQ multiplex PCR, and the TCRdb table lists in-frame clones only, not all of them. Of roughly 140,000 clones detected, about 81% appear once; the ten largest clones hold less than 5%. The sequenced sample consisted of peripheral blood. These TCRs come from a woman at least 80 years old with acute or convalescent COVID-19. Both conserved end residues are part of each CDR3. D genes are given only for firm matches. Clone size is shown for a subset of rows, as once, few, many or a class of expanded clone.

TRBJ2-3,TRBV18,.,TRBD2,CASPKTSGSWADTQYF,TGTGCCAGTCCAAAGACTAGCGGGAGCTGGGCAGATACGCAGTATTTT
TRBJ1-1,TRBV10-3,.,.,CAISVTANTEAFF,TGTGCCATCAGTGTGACAGCGAACACTGAAGCTTTCTTT
TRBJ2-7,TRBV7-2,.,.,CASSLNGGALNEQYF,TGTGCCAGCAGCTTAAATGGGGGCGCGTTGAACGAGCAGTACTTC
TRBJ1-5,TRBV6-1,.,.,CASSEGGEGNQPQHF,TGTGCCAGCAGTGAAGGCGGGGAGGGCAATCAGCCCCAGCATTTT
TRBJ2-7,TRBV27,.,.,CASRRSFSTEQYF,TGTGCCAGCAGACGGAGCTTTAGCACCGAGCAGTACTTC
TRBJ2-7,TRBV10-3,few,.,CAISETRTGYQSYEQYF,TGTGCCATCAGTGAGACCCGTACAGGGTACCAATCCTACGAGCAGTACTTC
TRBJ2-3,TRBV7-9,.,.,CASSLRGGSTDTQYF,TGTGCCAGCAGCTTAAGGGGGGGGAGCACAGATACGCAGTATTTT
TRBJ1-4,TRBV9,.,.,CASSRGGFPEKLFF,TGTGCCAGCAGCCGCGGGGGGTTCCCTGAAAAACTGTTTTTT
TRBJ1-5,TRBV28,.,TRBD1,CASRETGTSNQPQHF,TGTGCCAGCAGAGAGACAGGGACGAGCAATCAGCCCCAGCATTTT
TRBJ2-1,TRBV2,.,.,CASSVYEQFF,TGTGCCAGCAGTGTCTATGAGCAGTTCTTC
TRBJ1-2,TRBV4-1,.,TRBD1,CASRHADRGVYGYTF,TGCGCCAGCAGGCATGCCGACAGGGGGGTCTATGGCTACACCTTC
TRBJ2-2,TRBV5-1,.,TRBD2,CASSFTSGSTGELFF,TGCGCCAGCAGCTTTACTAGCGGGAGTACCGGGGAGCTGTTTTTT
TRBJ1-2,TRBV27,.,.,CASSSGVRYGYTF,TGTGCCAGCAGTTCAGGGGTGCGCTATGGCTACACCTTC
TRBJ2-5,TRBV5-1,.,TRBD1,CASSLGPQGNQETQYF,TGCGCCAGCAGCTTGGGGCCACAGGGGAACCAAGAGACCCAGTACTTC
TRBJ1-6,TRBV4-1,.,.,CASSQEPLRGGSSGTYNSPLHF,TGCGCCAGCAGCCAAGAACCCCTGAGGGGGGGCTCCTCAGGGACCTATAATTCACCCCTCCACTTT
TRBJ1-2,TRBV11-2,few,.,CASSLETGQSYGYTF,TGTGCCAGCAGCTTAGAGACCGGACAGAGCTATGGCTACACCTTC
TRBJ1-3,TRBV7-9,.,.,CASSRGQTGNTIYF,TGTGCCAGCAGCCGGGGTCAGACTGGAAACACCATATATTTT
TRBJ2-2,TRBV28,.,TRBD1,CASSNQRTGESTGELFF,TGTGCCAGCAGTAACCAAAGGACAGGGGAAAGCACCGGGGAGCTGTTTTTT
TRBJ2-1,TRBV7-9,.,.,CASSLGAGKSYNEQFF,TGTGCCAGCAGCTTAGGAGCAGGGAAGTCCTACAATGAGCAGTTCTTC
TRBJ2-1,TRBV4-1,.,TRBD2,CASSHTVPGLAGGQAYNEQFF,TGCGCCAGCAGCCACACCGTACCGGGACTAGCGGGAGGGCAGGCCTACAATGAGCAGTTCTTC
TRBJ1-5,TRBV19,.,.,CASNIVGQPQHF,TGTGCCAGTAATATCGTCGGGCAGCCCCAGCATTTT
TRBJ1-1,TRBV6-5,.,.,CASSPTPRNTEAFF,TGTGCCAGCAGCCCCACTCCCCGGAACACTGAAGCTTTCTTT
TRBJ1-2,TRBV28,.,.,CASSLFRGPSIYGYTF,TGTGCCAGCAGTTTGTTCAGGGGCCCCTCTATCTATGGCTACACCTTC
TRBJ1-5,TRBV6-2/TRBV6-3,.,TRBD1,CASSPRTWTGYSNQPQHF,TGTGCCAGCAGCCCTCGGACCTGGACAGGGTATAGCAATCAGCCCCAGCATTTT
TRBJ1-2,TRBV5-1,.,.,CASSTGMYGYTF,TGCGCCAGCAGCACGGGGATGTATGGCTACACCTTC
TRBJ1-2,TRBV28,.,TRBD1,CASRGAYRDRDGYTF,TGTGCCAGCAGAGGGGCCTACCGGGACAGGGATGGCTACACCTTC
TRBJ1-2,TRBV2,.,TRBD1,CASIPGQDSYGYTF,TGTGCCAGCATCCCGGGACAGGACTCCTATGGCTACACCTTC
TRBJ1-1,TRBV24-1,.,.,CATSDSGGGNTEAFF,TGTGCCACCAGTGATTCGGGGGGCGGGAACACTGAAGCTTTCTTT
TRBJ1-5,TRBV7-2,once,.,CASSLEGNSNQPQHF,TGTGCCAGCAGCTTAGAGGGGAATAGCAATCAGCCCCAGCATTTT
TRBJ2-1,TRBV28,.,TRBD1,CASRPPGQGYNEQFF,TGTGCCAGCAGACCACCGGGACAGGGGTACAATGAGCAGTTCTTC
TRBJ2-7,TRBV29-1,.,TRBD1,CSVWLGLRGGQYEQYF,TGCAGCGTCTGGCTCGGACTGAGAGGGGGCCAATACGAGCAGTACTTC
TRBJ1-4,TRBV24-1,.,.,CATSDPYEKLFF,TGTGCCACCAGTGACCCCTATGAAAAACTGTTTTTT
TRBJ1-6,TRBV2,.,.,CASSVRASLPRRYNSPLHF,TGTGCCAGCAGTGTCCGGGCATCCTTACCCAGGAGGTACAATTCACCCCTCCACTTT
TRBJ2-1,TRBV27,once,.,CASSSPSGANEQFF,TGTGCCAGCAGTTCCCCCTCTGGGGCCAATGAGCAGTTCTTC
TRBJ2-3,TRBV5-4,.,TRBD1,CASSPTTGHTDTQYF,TGTGCCAGCAGCCCCACGACAGGGCACACAGATACGCAGTATTTT
TRBJ1-3,TRBV2,.,.,CASSAVTGNTIYF,TGTGCCAGCAGTGCAGTGACTGGAAACACCATATATTTT
TRBJ2-3,TRBV3-1/TRBV3-2,.,TRBD2,CASSQVEGTNTDTQYF,TGTGCCAGCAGCCAAGTCGAGGGGACTAACACAGATACGCAGTATTTT
TRBJ1-5,TRBV4-1,many,.,CASSQVRTVSPQHF,TGCGCCAGCAGCCAAGTTCGTACTGTAAGCCCCCAGCATTTT
TRBJ1-1,TRBV10-3,.,TRBD1,CAICPGQGCTEAFF,TGTGCCATCTGCCCGGGACAGGGGTGCACTGAAGCTTTCTTT
TRBJ1-4,TRBV10-1,.,.,CASSRRPYRVSREKLFF,TGCGCCAGCAGCCGCAGACCCTACAGGGTTTCGAGAGAAAAACTGTTTTTT
TRBJ2-7,TRBV27,.,TRBD2,CASSSKAGVSYEQYF,TGTGCCAGCAGTTCCAAAGCGGGAGTCTCCTACGAGCAGTACTTC
TRBJ2-3,TRBV19,.,TRBD2,CASSISGSVGDTQYF,TGTGCCAGTAGTATTAGCGGGAGCGTAGGGGATACGCAGTATTTT
TRBJ1-2,TRBV29-1,.,TRBD1,CSVVAVGQGYGYTF,TGCAGCGTTGTCGCCGTGGGACAGGGCTATGGCTACACCTTC